This T cell receptor (beta chain) was recorded in a study of T cell repertoires in cytomegalovirus infection (dated by TCRdb to between 2018 and 2021). About the full investigation: Alongside well-studied HLA-B-restricted epitopes, the peptide stimulations were aimed at recently identified HLA-C-restricted CMV epitopes, whose presentation resists viral immunomodulation. The HLA type of each donor mattered for the analysis, because public TCR beta signatures pointed to carriage of CMV infection along with the matching HLA type. Study-wide findings and limitations: Cumulative frequency of public TCR beta family members discriminated carriers of CMV infection plus the relevant HLA type in this cohort and an independent approximately 370-donor cohort. In the ex vivo response, HLA-C-restricted CMV-specific TCR beta clonotypes were dominant, and in two of eight donors the single most frequent clonotype came from this HLA-C-restricted group.

This clonotype was seen a few times. Its cognate antigen has yet to be identified. No base quality information exists; no much larger clone differs at one position. TCRdb shows the sequencer as Illumina HiSeq 1500. TCRdb itself trimmed the public reads at Q25 with fastp, ran MiXCR and retained productive beta chains. Entries that share a CDR3 protein sequence are merged under the most common genes and DNA. The sample table holds 650,000 to 900,000 distinct CDR3 sequences, of which about 30% were seen once. The ten largest make up around 12% of the sample. The treatment or condition label on this specimen signifies: in vitro stimulation with specific CMV peptide epitopes to enrich CMV-specific T cells. Based on the germline V gene, the CDR1 and CDR2 sequences are MNHEY and SVGEGT. Including the terminal cysteine and phenylalanine, the CDR3 comprises 16 residues. CDR3 DNA is the only sequence kept; it has 48 bases, read in frame from the first base. V is shortened by 2 bases, J by 0 bases, and the region joining them spans 11 bases.

The receptor's source is a human donor in good health (CMV status not recorded). Some clones in this sample may be carry-over from other donors' samples. Sequences were derived from cultured CD8+ T cells from PBMCs, sampled from culture after CMV antigen stimulation. The receptor chain draws on TRBV6-2 or TRBV6-3 and TRBJ2-1, with no D gene named confidently. At the DNA level, the sequence is TGTGCCAGCAGTTACCTGGACCCGAGCTCCTACAATGAGCAGTTCTTC. Translated, this gives CASSYLDPSSYNEQFF.